This T cell receptor (beta chain) originates from a study of long-term antiretroviral therapy in people with HIV. At survey level, the immunoSEQ assay was run in its v3.0 version. Sequencing set out to capture roughly 40,000-55,000 T-cell genomes per sample. Sequenced by immunoSEQ multiplex PCR; TCRdb stores in-frame clones only, minus some. The table lists around 21,000 clones, about 85% of them singletons, with approximately 4% in the top ten. The germline CDR1 and CDR2 sequences are SNHLY and FYNNEI. V lost 8 bases, J lost 6 bases, and 8 bases lay in between. The CDR3 is 11 residues long. This sample comprised unsorted PBMCs, obtained roughly 4 years after starting antiretroviral therapy. This clonotype was sampled from a man aged 18 to 35 with HIV. V gene TRBV2 combines with J gene TRBJ2-1; D is unresolved. The DNA for the CDR3 is TGTGCCAGCGGCCAGGCCAATGAGCAGTTCTTC. It is translated as CASGQANEQFF.